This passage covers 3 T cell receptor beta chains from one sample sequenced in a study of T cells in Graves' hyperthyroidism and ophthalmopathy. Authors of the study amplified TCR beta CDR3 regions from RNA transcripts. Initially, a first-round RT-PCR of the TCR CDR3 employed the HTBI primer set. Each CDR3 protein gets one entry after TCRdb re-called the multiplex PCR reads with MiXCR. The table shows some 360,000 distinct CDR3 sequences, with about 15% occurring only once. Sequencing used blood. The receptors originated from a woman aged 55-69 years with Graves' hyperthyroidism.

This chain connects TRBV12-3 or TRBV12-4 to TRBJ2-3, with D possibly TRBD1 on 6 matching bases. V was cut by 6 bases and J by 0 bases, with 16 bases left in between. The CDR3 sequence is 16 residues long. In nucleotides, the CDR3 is TGTGCCAGCAGCTTCACGGGACACGCTAGCACAGATACGCAGTATTTT. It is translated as CASSFTGHASTDTQYF.

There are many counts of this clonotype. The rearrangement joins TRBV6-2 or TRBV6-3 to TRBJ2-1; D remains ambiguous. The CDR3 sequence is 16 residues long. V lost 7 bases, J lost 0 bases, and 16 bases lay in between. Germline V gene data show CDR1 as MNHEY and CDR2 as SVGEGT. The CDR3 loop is CASILSPFSSYNEQFF. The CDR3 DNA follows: TGTGCCAGCATTCTCTCCCCATTCTCCTCCTACAATGAGCAGTTCTTC.

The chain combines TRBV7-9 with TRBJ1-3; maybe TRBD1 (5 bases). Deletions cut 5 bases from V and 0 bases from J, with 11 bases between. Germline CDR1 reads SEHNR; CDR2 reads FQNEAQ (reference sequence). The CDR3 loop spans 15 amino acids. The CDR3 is CASSPRGTSGNTIYF. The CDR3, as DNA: TGTGCCAGCAGCCCACGGGGCACCTCTGGAAACACCATATATTTT.